Detailed here is one T cell receptor beta chain. Its antigen is undetermined. Assay: immunoSEQ multiplex PCR; the TCRdb copy retains only in-frame clones and omits some. Of over 100,000 clones in the sample, about 95% were seen once. In germline, CDR1 is LNHDA, CDR2 SQIVND (reference sequence). With 10 bases clipped from V and 4 bases from J, the junction kept 8 bases outside the gene matches. This CDR3 comprises 14 residues. The source of the sample is a study of graft-versus-host responses after intestinal transplantation. This sample comprised unstimulated CD8+ T cells sorted from spleen or lymph node cells, obtained before intestinal transplant. The rearrangement links TRBV19 to TRBJ2-1, with TRBD2 matching 9 bases. The TCR was taken from a human donor who received an intestinal transplant. Written as DNA, the CDR3 is TGTGCCACTTCGACTAGCGGTTCATACAATGAGCAGTTCTTC. As protein: CATSTSGSYNEQFF.